This paragraph reports one T cell receptor (beta chain). This sample was included in a study of T cell responses to AZD1222 COVID-19 vaccine. Germline V lookup: CDR1 SGHRS, CDR2 YFSETQ. With V trimmed by 4 bases and J by 9 bases, 9 bases remained unmatched. This CDR3 contains 14 residues. Repertoires were generated with immunoSEQ multiplex PCR, while TCRdb's copy carries only in-frame clones and drops some. Found here are some 140,000 clones, over 85% of them singletons; the top ten hold approximately 17%. The V gene is TRBV5-1, the J gene TRBJ2-1; 8 bases map to TRBD2. This specimen consisted of peripheral blood, obtained on day 0 of AZD1222 vaccination. The receptor comes from an adult in good health. The CDR3 DNA sequence: TGCGCCAGCAGCCCTATAGCGGGGAAGCTTGAGCAGTTCTTC. Translation gives CASSPIAGKLEQFF.